Below are 29 T cell receptor beta chains sequenced from a single sample in a study of T cells in women clearing cervical HPV infection. The data were produced by immunoSEQ multiplex PCR, yet TCRdb's version contains in-frame clones alone and is incomplete. Its listing shows tens of thousands of clones. Sequencing used blood buffy coat. These receptors were collected from a woman aged 18-69 years with a cervical HPV16 infection that either progressed to CIN3+ or cleared (not recorded which).

CDR3 region: CASSLAGQGIRSLFF. The CDR3 DNA, read in part, is TGTGCCAGCAGCTTAGCGGGACAGGGTATTCGGTCG. J is TRBJ2-2 and V is TRBV7-9; the match to TRBD1 covers 9 bases. The CDR3 end is not reached by the read, which stops 3 residues before it; the germline J gene fills it in. CDR3 length: 15 residues. Germline-derived CDR1 and CDR2 are SEHNR and FQNEAQ (reference sequence).

Turning to this clone: With the read ending 3 residues before the CDR3 end, the germline J gene is used to fill in that end. V usage is TRBV20-1 and J usage is TRBJ1-4; TRBD1 matches at 7 bases. CDR1 and CDR2 (germline): DFQATT, SNEGSKA (reference sequence). This CDR3 has 12 amino acids. The CDR3 protein is CSATEQGTKLFF. The CDR3 DNA, read in part, is TGCAGTGCCACCGAACAGGGGACGAAA.

Points on this clone: The read finishes 3 residues shy of the CDR3 end, and the germline J gene is used to complete it. This chain links TRBV28 with TRBJ2-4, with 7 bases aligning to TRBD1. With V trimmed by 7 bases and J by 0 bases, 9 bases remained unmatched. Germline-derived CDR1 and CDR2 are MDHEN and SYDVKM. The CDR3 extends over 16 amino acids. The CDR3 loop is CASTQGGNLAKNIQYF. The part of the CDR3 DNA that was read is TGTGCCAGCACCCAAGGGGGCAATTTAGCCAAAAACATT.

With regard to this clone: The observed sequence ends 3 residues before the CDR3 terminus, with the missing tail filled in from the germline J gene. The gene calls are TRBV4-1 and TRBJ2-3, with TRBD2 identical over 13 bases. This CDR3 has 17 residues. Germline CDR1 and CDR2: MGHRA and YSYEKL. The covered CDR3 bases are TGCGCCAGCAGCCAAGGCGGGACTAGCGGGAATCAAGAGACG. It is translated as CASSQGGTSGNQET. The CDR3 in full is CASSQGGTSGNQETQYF.

Turning to this clone: The read ends 3 residues early relative to the CDR3; the germline J gene fills the gap. The V call is TRBV7-2, the J call TRBJ2-4; maybe TRBD1 (6 bases). Germline V CDR1 and CDR2: SGHTA, FQGNSA. The CDR3 loop spans 14 amino acids. Trimming stripped 4 bases from V and 0 bases from J, with 7 bases between. The sequenced CDR3 bases are TGTGCCAGCAGCTCCAGGGGAGCCAAAAACATT. Amino acids: CASSSRGAKNI. The complete CDR3 sequence is CASSSRGAKNIQYF.

A word on this clone: The CDR3 extends 3 residues past the end of the read, so its final part is completed from the germline J gene. The rearrangement links TRBV2 to TRBJ2-2, with D possibly matching TRBD1 (7 bases). V lost 8 bases and J lost 0, with 16 bases in between. This CDR3 region has 16 residues. CDR1 and CDR2 from the germline V gene are SNHLY and FYNNEI. The CDR3 loop reads CASGQGGFSNTGELFF. CDR3 DNA, as far as it was read: TGTGCCAGCGGTCAGGGGGGATTTTCGAACACCGGGGAG.

Remarks on this clone: The CDR3 is cut off 3 residues early in the read; its end comes from the germline J gene. The gene calls are TRBV2 and TRBJ1-2; no firm D call. Germline values: CDR1 SNHLY, CDR2 FYNNEI. The length of the CDR3 is 12 residues. The CDR3: CASSDPRYDYTF. The part of the CDR3 DNA that was read is TGTGCCAGCAGTGACCCCAGATACGAC.

The CDR3 bases that were read are TGTGCCAGTAGTAACCCGGGGGACAGCACGTTTGACAATGAG. This encodes CASSNPGDSTFDNE. The whole CDR3 protein reads CASSNPGDSTFDNEQFF. The genes are TRBV19 and TRBJ2-1, with D possibly being TRBD1 (7 bases). Sequencing ends 3 residues short of the CDR3 end; the germline J gene provides the rest. The CDR3 runs to 17 residues. The germline V and J ends were trimmed by 4 bases and 5 bases, with 21 bases remaining between them. CDR1 LNHDA and CDR2 SQIVND come from the germline V gene (reference sequence). The entire variable domain, with the rest obtained from reference TRBV19 and TRBJ2-1, is as follows: DGGITQSPKYLFRKEGQNVTLSCEQNLNHDAMYWYRQDPGQGLRLIYYSQIVNDFQKGDIAEGYSVSREKKESFPLTVTSAQKNPTAFYLCASSNPGDSTFDNEQFFGPGTRLTVL.

As to this clone: The read ends 3 residues early relative to the CDR3; the germline J gene fills the gap. The V and J genes are TRBV19 and TRBJ1-5; 7 bases fit TRBD1. This CDR3 comprises 19 residues. Per the germline V gene, CDR1 is LNHDA and CDR2 is SQIVND (reference sequence). The trim removed 5 bases at V and 0 bases at J, leaving 16 bases unmatched. CDR3 sequence reads: CASSVSTGDAYYSNQPQHF. The sequenced CDR3 bases are TGTGCCAGTAGTGTCTCTACAGGGGACGCCTATTATAGCAATCAGCCC.

Note on this clone: The DNA ends 3 residues before the CDR3 does, and the rest of the CDR3 is filled in from the germline J gene. The chain recombines TRBV28 with TRBJ2-7; TRBD2 matches at 7 bases. The germline V gene encodes CDR1 MDHEN and CDR2 SYDVKM. The CDR3 length is 14 residues. The J segment lost 3 bases and the V segment lost 6 bases, leaving 8 bases of the junction unmatched. The covered CDR3 bases are TGTGCCAGCAGATTCCTGGCGGGGGACTACGAG. Residues: CASRFLAGDYE. The whole CDR3 sequence is CASRFLAGDYEQYF. The variable domain in full, with the rest retrieved from reference TRBV28 and TRBJ2-7, is DVKVTQSSRYLVKRTGEKVFLECVQDMDHENMFWYRQDPGLGLRLIYFSYDVKMKEKGDIPEGYSVSREKKERFSLILESASTNQTSMYLCASRFLAGDYEQYFGPGTRLTVT.

In regard to this clone: Read coverage stops 3 residues before the CDR3 terminus; the germline J gene supplies the remainder. The J gene is TRBJ2-7, the V gene TRBV5-1, with 7 bases matching TRBD1. From germline, CDR1 is SGHRS and CDR2 YFSETQ. The CDR3 totals 17 residues. Trimming at V came to 2 bases and at J to 4 bases, leaving 15 bases not matched to a gene. Here the CDR3 reads CASSFVSVGTASYEQYF. CDR3 DNA, as far as it was read: TGCGCCAGCAGCTTTGTCTCAGTGGGGACAGCTTCTTACGAG.

A remark on this clone: The read is 3 residues too short to cover the CDR3 end, so that end is filled in from the germline J gene. This chain connects TRBV7-9 to TRBJ2-4; unclear D gene. V lost 5 bases, J lost 2 bases, and 13 bases lay in between. The CDR3 is 15 amino acids. Germline CDR1 SEHNR, CDR2 FQNEAQ (reference sequence). CDR3 protein: CASSPQGISKNIQYF. The part of the CDR3 DNA that was read is TGTGCCAGCAGCCCTCAAGGCATATCCAAAAACATT.

Note on this clone: The CDR3 end falls 3 residues outside the read, so it is completed with the germline J gene. V is TRBV5-4 and J is TRBJ2-3; D ambiguous. V lost 4 bases, J lost 1 base, and 13 bases lay in between. The CDR3 covers 15 residues. From germline, CDR1 is SGHNT and CDR2 YYREEE (reference sequence). The CDR3 protein is CASSHSSWGTDTQYF. The CDR3 bases that were read are TGTGCCAGCAGCCATAGCAGTTGGGGCACAGATACG.

In regard to this clone: With the read ending 3 residues before the CDR3 end, the germline J gene is used to fill in that end. The chain links TRBV20-1 to TRBJ2-3; possible D gene TRBD1, 6 bases. There are 14 residues in the CDR3. CDR1 DFQATT and CDR2 SNEGSKA come from the germline V gene (reference sequence). The CDR3: CSASRGRIDQPQYF. The CDR3 bases that were read are TGCAGTGCTTCCAGGGGAAGGATTGATCAGCCG.

On this clone itself: The CDR3 end lies 3 residues beyond the end of the read and is filled in from the germline J gene. This chain joins TRBV7-2 and TRBJ1-2; D not resolved. The CDR3 is 12 residues long. Between the trimmed V and J ends, which lost 0 bases and 7 bases, there was a span of 6 bases. From germline, CDR1 is SGHTA and CDR2 FQGNSA. Here the CDR3 reads CASSLARGGYTF. Partial CDR3 DNA: TGTGCCAGCAGCTTAGCCCGCGGTGGC.

As regards this clone: Sequencing ends 3 residues short of the CDR3 end; the germline J gene provides the rest. The genes are TRBV13 and TRBJ1-6; 11 bases are a match to TRBD1. V dropped 0 bases and J dropped 8; count of bases not matched to a gene: 6. Germline loops: CDR1 PRHDT, CDR2 FYEKMQ (reference sequence). The CDR3 consists of 17 residues. CDR3 DNA, as far as it was read: TGTGCCAGCAGCTTAGGGAAGGACAGGGGGCCCTATTCACCC. This codes for CASSLGKDRGPYSP. The full CDR3 protein reads CASSLGKDRGPYSPLHF.

About this clone: The CDR3 end lies 3 residues beyond the end of the read and is filled in from the germline J gene. The chain links TRBV11-3 to TRBJ2-2; 9 nucleotides agree with TRBD1. CDR1 and CDR2 from the germline V gene are SGHNT and YENEEA. After removal of 5 bases from V and 5 bases from J, the junction contained 6 bases not matched to a gene. The CDR3 consists of 15 residues. CDR3 bases read: TGTGCCAGCAGCACCGGGACAGGGAGTACCGGGGAG. Its protein is CASSTGTGSTGE. The whole CDR3 reads CASSTGTGSTGELFF.

Worth noting for this clone: Sequencing ends 3 residues short of the CDR3 end; the germline J gene provides the rest. This chain connects TRBV4-1 to TRBJ2-7; 8 nucleotides agree with TRBD2. CDR1 is MGHRA and CDR2 is YSYEKL in the germline V gene. Trimming cost V 0 bases and J 3 bases; bases outside gene matches: 1. This CDR3 comprises 14 residues. CDR3 in amino acids: CASSQDRGGYEQYF. CDR3 DNA (partial): TGCGCCAGCAGCCAAGATCGGGGGGGCTACGAG.

Concerning this clone: The read ends 3 residues early relative to the CDR3; the germline J gene fills the gap. This chain joins TRBV5-4 and TRBJ2-3, with 7 nucleotides matching TRBD2. V dropped 2 bases and J dropped 4; count of bases not matched to a gene: 1. The CDR3 loop spans 13 amino acids. The V gene's germline CDR1 is SGHNT and CDR2 YYREEE (reference sequence). The sequenced part of the CDR3 DNA is TGTGCCAGCAGCTTCCTAGCGGCAGATACG. Its translation is CASSFLAADT. The full CDR3 is CASSFLAADTQYF.

A remark on this clone: From the germline J gene comes the end of the CDR3, since the read stops 3 residues before it. This chain links TRBV6-4 with TRBJ2-3; tentatively, D is TRBD2 (6 bases). V lost 6 bases and J lost 6, with 13 bases in between. CDR3 length equals 13 residues. Germline V gene sequence: CDR1 MRHNA, CDR2 SNTAGT. The CDR3: CASSASGGDTQYF. The sequenced CDR3 bases are TGTGCCAGCAGCGCCTCTGGGGGGGATACG.

Notes on this clone: The missing CDR3 end, 3 residues past where the read stops, is filled in from the germline J gene. This chain links TRBV7-3 with TRBJ2-7; TRBD1 agrees at 8 bases. The J segment lost 6 bases and the V segment lost 1 base, leaving 5 bases of the junction unmatched. The CDR3 is made up of 14 amino acids. Looked up from germline, CDR1 is SGHTA and CDR2 is FQGTGA. The CDR3 sequence is CASSLSQGQGEQYF. The part of the CDR3 DNA that was read is TGTGCCAGCAGCTTAAGCCAAGGACAGGGCGAG.

About this clone itself: The read ends 3 residues shy of where the CDR3 ends; the end is completed using the germline J gene. The V gene is TRBV19, the J gene TRBJ2-3; TRBD1 aligns across 9 bases. Germline assignment: CDR1 LNHDA and CDR2 SQIVND (reference sequence). This CDR3 spans 17 amino acids. The CDR3 DNA, read in part, is TGTGCCAGTAACCCTCAACAGGGGGCGCGAAGCAATCAGCCG. It codes for CASNPQQGARSNQP. The CDR3 reads in full as CASNPQQGARSNQPQYF. Drawing the rest from reference TRBV19 and TRBJ2-3, the complete variable domain is DGGITQSPKYLFRKEGQNVTLSCEQNLNHDAMYWYRQDPGQGLRLIYYSQIVNDFQKGDIAEGYSVSREKKESFPLTVTSAQKNPTAFYLCASNPQQGARSNQPQYFGPGTRLTVL.

A word on this clone: The read comes to an end 3 residues before the CDR3 does, leaving the germline J gene to fill in the end. The V gene is TRBV19, the J gene TRBJ1-5; TRBD1 matches 7 bases. Germline CDR1 is LNHDA and CDR2 is SQIVND (reference sequence). Trimming at V came to 10 bases and at J to 1 base, leaving 7 bases not matched to a gene. The CDR3 spans 14 residues. The sequenced CDR3 bases are TGTGCCACCCGGCCGGGACAGAGCAATCAGCCC. Its translation: CATRPGQSNQP. The CDR3 in its entirety is CATRPGQSNQPQHF.

Remarks on this clone: The CDR3 end is not reached by the read, which stops 3 residues before it; the germline J gene fills it in. The rearrangement links TRBV7-2 to TRBJ2-7, with D maybe TRBD1 (6 bases). This CDR3 is 12 amino acids long. Germline V lookup: CDR1 SGHTA, CDR2 FQGNSA. V gave up 4 bases and J gave up 2 bases, with 6 bases separating them. The covered CDR3 bases are TGTGCCAGCAGCTACAGGGCCTACGAG. It translates to CASSYRAYE. The complete CDR3 reads CASSYRAYEQYF.

Concerning this clone: The sequence runs out 3 residues before the end of the CDR3; the remainder is reconstructed from the germline J gene. The rearrangement uses TRBV30 and TRBJ1-1; D may be TRBD1 (5 bases). This CDR3 contains 13 residues. The V and J ends lost 2 bases and 1 base respectively, with 8 bases between them. Germline values: CDR1 GTSNPN, CDR2 SVGIG (reference sequence). The CDR3 bases that were read are TGTGCCTGGAGTACTGACAGGAACACTGAA. Encoded protein: CAWSTDRNTE. The CDR3 in full is CAWSTDRNTEAFF. Supplemented by reference TRBV30 and TRBJ1-1, the full variable domain reads SQTIHQWPATLVQPVGSPLSLECTVEGTSNPNLYWYRQAAGRGLQLLFYSVGIGQISSEVPQNLSASRPQDRQFILSSKKLLLSDSGFYLCAWSTDRNTEAFFGQGTRLTVV.

Details on this clone: Read coverage stops 3 residues before the CDR3 terminus; the germline J gene supplies the remainder. The chain combines TRBV5-1 with TRBJ1-6; 7 nucleotides line up with TRBD1. From germline, CDR1 is SGHRS and CDR2 YFSETQ. This CDR3 comprises 14 residues. Trimming cost V 4 bases and J 7 bases; bases outside gene matches: 5. CDR3 DNA, as far as it was read: TGCGCCAGCAGCGCGGTACAGGGGAATTCACCC. This encodes CASSAVQGNSP. The full CDR3 reads CASSAVQGNSPLHF.

Worth noting for this clone: The CDR3 end is not reached by the read, which stops 3 residues before it; the germline J gene fills it in. This chain links TRBV19 with TRBJ2-2, with no clear D. Germline CDR1 LNHDA, CDR2 SQIVND (reference sequence). Trimming removed 7 bases at V and 4 bases at J, with 13 bases between. The CDR3 sequence is 14 residues long. The CDR3 here is CASKAAERTGELFF. The DNA read from the CDR3 is TGTGCCAGTAAGGCGGCGGAACGCACCGGGGAG.

With regard to this clone: The read terminates 3 residues before the CDR3 end, so the remaining end is supplied by the germline J gene. V usage is TRBV10-3 and J usage is TRBJ1-2; weak D call: TRBD1 (6 bases). This CDR3 has 11 amino acids. Germline V gene data show CDR1 as ENHRY and CDR2 as SYGVKD. CDR3 protein: CAIGAGEGYTF. The CDR3 bases that were read are TGTGCTATCGGAGCAGGGGAGGGC.

Points on this clone: The read terminates 3 residues before the CDR3 end, so the remaining end is supplied by the germline J gene. The rearrangement joins TRBV2 to TRBJ1-5, with TRBD1 as a possible D gene (6 bases). Trimming left V 5 bases short and J 5 bases short, with 19 bases between. The germline V gene has CDR1 SNHLY and CDR2 FYNNEI. The CDR3 runs to 16 residues. The sequenced part of the CDR3 DNA is TGTGCCAGCAGTACCGGGACACCCGAGGGGTATCAGCCC. As protein: CASSTGTPEGYQP. The complete CDR3 reads CASSTGTPEGYQPQHF.